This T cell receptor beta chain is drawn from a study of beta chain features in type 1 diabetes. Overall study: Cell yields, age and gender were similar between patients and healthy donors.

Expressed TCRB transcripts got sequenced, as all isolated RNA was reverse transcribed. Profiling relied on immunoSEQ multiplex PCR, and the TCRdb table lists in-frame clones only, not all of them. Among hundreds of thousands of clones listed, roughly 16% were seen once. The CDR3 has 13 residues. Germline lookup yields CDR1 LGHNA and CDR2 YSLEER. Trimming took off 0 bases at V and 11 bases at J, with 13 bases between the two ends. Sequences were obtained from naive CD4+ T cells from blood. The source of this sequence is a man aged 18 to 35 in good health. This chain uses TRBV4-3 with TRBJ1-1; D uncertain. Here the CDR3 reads CASSQDPASEAFF. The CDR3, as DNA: TGCGCCAGCAGCCAAGATCCGGCCTCGGAGGCTTTCTTT.